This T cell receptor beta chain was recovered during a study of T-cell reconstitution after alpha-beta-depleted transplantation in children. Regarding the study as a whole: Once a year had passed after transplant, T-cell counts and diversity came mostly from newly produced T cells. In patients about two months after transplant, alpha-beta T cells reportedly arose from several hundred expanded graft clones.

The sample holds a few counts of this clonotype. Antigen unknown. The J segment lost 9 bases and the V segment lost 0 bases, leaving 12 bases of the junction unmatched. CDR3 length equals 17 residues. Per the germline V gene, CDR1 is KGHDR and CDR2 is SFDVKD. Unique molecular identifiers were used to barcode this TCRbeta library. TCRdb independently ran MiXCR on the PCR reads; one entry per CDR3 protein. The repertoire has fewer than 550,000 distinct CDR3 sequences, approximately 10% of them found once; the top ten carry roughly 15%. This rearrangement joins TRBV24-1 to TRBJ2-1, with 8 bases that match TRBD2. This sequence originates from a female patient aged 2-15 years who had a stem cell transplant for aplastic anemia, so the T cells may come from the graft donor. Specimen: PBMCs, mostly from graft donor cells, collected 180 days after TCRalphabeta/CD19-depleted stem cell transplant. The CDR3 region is CATSDLASSGSSVEQFF. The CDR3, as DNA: TGTGCCACCAGTGATTTGGCGTCGAGCGGGAGCTCGGTTGAGCAGTTCTTC.